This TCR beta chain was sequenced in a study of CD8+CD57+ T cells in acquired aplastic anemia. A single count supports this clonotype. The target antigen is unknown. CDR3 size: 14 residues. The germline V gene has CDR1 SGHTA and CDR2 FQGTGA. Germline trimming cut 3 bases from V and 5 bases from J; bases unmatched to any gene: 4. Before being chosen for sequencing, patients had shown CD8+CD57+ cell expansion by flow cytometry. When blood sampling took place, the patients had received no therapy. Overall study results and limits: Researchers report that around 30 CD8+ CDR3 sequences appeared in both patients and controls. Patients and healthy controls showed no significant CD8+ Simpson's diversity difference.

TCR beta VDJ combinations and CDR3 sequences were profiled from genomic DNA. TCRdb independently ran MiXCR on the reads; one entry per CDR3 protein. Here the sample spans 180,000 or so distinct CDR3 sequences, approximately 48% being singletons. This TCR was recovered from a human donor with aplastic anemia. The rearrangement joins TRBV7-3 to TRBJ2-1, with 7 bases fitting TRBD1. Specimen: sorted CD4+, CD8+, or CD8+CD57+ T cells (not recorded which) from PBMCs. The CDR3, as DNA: TGTGCCAGCAGCTTGGGGCAGGGGGACAATGAGCAGTTCTTC. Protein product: CASSLGQGDNEQFF.